One and the same sample provided the 32 T cell receptor beta chains below, sequenced in a study of a mutant IDH1 vaccine in newly diagnosed glioma. Time point here: week 35, safety follow-up. Each dose of the vaccine consisted of 300 ug of mutant IDH1 20-mer peptide, with topical imiquimod. Using immunoSEQ multiplex PCR, the repertoire was profiled, and TCRdb retains in-frame clones only, with some absent. Of over 40,000 clones listed, about 76% are singletons. What these receptors recognize is not known. Specimen: PBMCs, collected from a glioma patient whose treatment included an IDH1 peptide vaccine. The origin of the receptors is a woman between 40 and 55 years old with glioma. Some clones in this sample may be carry-over from other donors' samples.

This clone was observed a single time. The V gene is TRBV1, the J gene TRBJ1-3. TRBV1 has pseudogene status. The CDR3 contains 19 residues. The CDR3 reads CTSSQDIRGSENSGNTIYF. The CDR3 DNA follows: TGCACCAGCAGCCAAGACATACGAGGTTCGGAAAACTCTGGAAACACCATATATTTT.

The rearrangement links TRBV5-1 to TRBJ2-2; D possibly corresponds to TRBD1 (5 bases). Trimming took off 4 bases at V and 7 bases at J, with 14 bases between the two ends. This CDR3 spans 14 amino acids. Germline V gene sequence: CDR1 SGHRS, CDR2 YFSETQ. The CDR3 loop is CASSVEGAGGELFF. In DNA form, the CDR3 reads TGCGCCAGCAGCGTGGAAGGGGCCGGCGGGGAGCTGTTTTTT. The full variable domain, rest sourced from reference TRBV5-1 and TRBJ2-2, is KAGVTQTPRYLIKTRGQQVTLSCSPISGHRSVSWYQQTPGQGLQFLFEYFSETQRNKGNFPGRFSGRQFSNSRSEMNVSTLELGDSALYLCASSVEGAGGELFFGEGSRLTVL.

V usage is TRBV4-3 and J usage is TRBJ1-2; a weak D match, TRBD1 (6 bases). The CDR3 is 18 amino acids. Germline loops: CDR1 LGHNA, CDR2 YSLEER. Trimming took 1 base from V and 2 from J, leaving 20 bases between them. The CDR3 DNA is TGCGCCAGCAGCCAAGTTTCAGGGGTGGAGTATTGGAACTATGGCTACACCTTC. Its translation is CASSQVSGVEYWNYGYTF.

The chain joins TRBV5-1 to TRBJ2-3, with unresolved D. Trimming removed 3 bases from V and 6 bases from J, with 14 bases in between. CDR1 is SGHRS and CDR2 is YFSETQ in the germline V gene. The CDR3 covers 14 residues. Written as DNA, the CDR3 is TGCGCCAGCAGCTCGGACGGCGTAAGGGATACGCAGTATTTT. As protein: CASSSDGVRDTQYF. Combining the CDR3 with reference TRBV5-1 and TRBJ2-3 gives the whole variable domain KAGVTQTPRYLIKTRGQQVTLSCSPISGHRSVSWYQQTPGQGLQFLFEYFSETQRNKGNFPGRFSGRQFSNSRSEMNVSTLELGDSALYLCASSSDGVRDTQYFGPGTRLTVL.

The chain has TRBV4-1 and TRBJ2-3; TRBD1 is a possible D gene (5 bases). V lost 1 base to trimming and J lost 3 bases, with 14 bases between them. The CDR3 sequence is 16 residues long. Germline assignment: CDR1 MGHRA and CDR2 YSYEKL. As DNA, the CDR3 is TGCGCCAGCAGCCAAGGGGCCAGGGTCAGGACAGATACGCAGTATTTT. It is translated as CASSQGARVRTDTQYF.

This sequence joins TRBV14 and TRBJ1-2; D not certain. The ends were cut back, 0 bases at V and 9 bases at J, with 8 bases in the middle. The CDR3 extends over 12 amino acids. Germline loops: CDR1 SGHDN, CDR2 FVKESK. CDR3 in DNA: TGTGCCAGCAGCCAAGATAGGGCTCGCTACACCTTC. This encodes CASSQDRARYTF. Full variable domain (outside the CDR3, taken from reference TRBV14 and TRBJ1-2): EAGVTQFPSHSVIEKGQTVTLRCDPISGHDNLYWYRRVMGKEIKFLLHFVKESKQDESGMPNNRFLAERTGGTYSTLKVQPAELEDSGVYFCASSQDRARYTFGSGTRLTVV.

The chain employs TRBV5-5 and TRBJ1-5; D perhaps matches TRBD1 (6 bases). The germline V gene has CDR1 SGHKS and CDR2 YYEKEE (reference sequence). Trimming removed 2 bases at V and 4 bases at J, with 13 bases between. CDR3 length equals 15 residues. This CDR3 reads CASSFNTQGNQPQHF. DNA for the CDR3: TGTGCCAGCAGCTTCAATACACAGGGAAATCAGCCCCAGCATTTT.

V gene TRBV27 combines with J gene TRBJ2-1; 7 positions agree with TRBD2. The germline CDR1 and CDR2 sequences are MNHEY and SMNVEV (reference sequence). CDR3 length: 19 residues. V gave up 2 bases and J gave up 0 bases; unmatched junction bases: 13. The CDR3 here is CASSLEPPLAASSYNEQFF. CDR3 sequence (DNA): TGTGCCAGCAGTTTAGAGCCCCCGCTAGCGGCTAGCTCCTACAATGAGCAGTTCTTC.

This clone has more than one count but fewer than ten. The gene calls are TRBV10-3 and TRBJ2-3; 11 bases fit TRBD2. The junction had 9 bases not matched to a gene; V was cut back by 3 bases and J by 4 bases. Germline-derived CDR1 and CDR2 are ENHRY and SYGVKD. This CDR3 is built from 17 residues. The CDR3 here is CAISESALAGASDTQYF. CDR3 coding DNA: TGTGCCATCAGTGAATCCGCACTAGCGGGGGCGTCAGATACGCAGTATTTT.

This sequence joins TRBV5-4 and TRBJ1-4; 9 bases align to TRBD1. The CDR3 has 17 residues. Trimming took 4 bases from V and 5 from J; bases not matched to a gene: 12. Germline CDR1 SGHNT, CDR2 YYREEE (reference sequence). The chain's CDR3 is CASSRHIDRGRNEKLFF. For the CDR3, the DNA is TGTGCCAGCAGCCGACATATTGACAGGGGGAGAAATGAAAAACTGTTTTTT.

The rearrangement links TRBV6-1 to TRBJ2-2, with 7 bases matching TRBD1. The CDR3 loop spans 15 amino acids. The V segment lost 6 bases and the J segment 0 bases; nucleotides outside the gene matches: 4. Per the germline V gene, CDR1 is MNHNS and CDR2 is SASEGT. CDR3 coding DNA: TGTGCCAGCAGGCTACAGGGGTCGAACACCGGGGAGCTGTTTTTT. It specifies CASRLQGSNTGELFF.

The chain recombines TRBV7-9 with TRBJ1-5; 9 nucleotides align to TRBD1. This CDR3 has 15 amino acids. Germline assignment: CDR1 SEHNR and CDR2 FQNEAQ (reference sequence). With V trimmed by 5 bases and J by 5 bases, 7 bases remained unmatched. The chain's CDR3 is CASSASTGGYQPQHF. Written as DNA, the CDR3 is TGTGCCAGCAGCGCCAGTACAGGGGGCTATCAGCCCCAGCATTTT. Looking up the rest from reference TRBV7-9 and TRBJ1-5 gives the full variable domain: DTGVSQNPRHKITKRGQNVTFRCDPISEHNRLYWYRQTLGQGPEFLTYFQNEAQLEKSRLLSDRFSAERPKGSFSTLEIQRTEQGDSAMYLCASSASTGGYQPQHFGDGTRLSIL.

The gene calls are TRBV10-1 and TRBJ2-1; D gene unclear. CDR1 is WNHNN and CDR2 is SYGVQD in the germline V gene (reference sequence). The CDR3 has 11 amino acids. The V gene lost 6 bases and the J gene lost 7 bases, with 7 bases spanning the gap. Here the CDR3 DNA reads TGCGCCAGCAGGCAGCTAAATGAGCAGTTCTTC. This codes for CASRQLNEQFF.

The J gene is TRBJ1-1, the V gene TRBV5-1; 10 positions match TRBD1. CDR3 length equals 15 residues. Trimming at V came to 3 bases and at J to 4 bases, leaving 6 bases not matched to a gene. Germline CDR1 and CDR2: SGHRS and YFSETQ. The CDR3 DNA reads TGCGCCAGCAGCTACGGGACAGGGGAGGGCACTGAAGCTTTCTTT. This sequence encodes CASSYGTGEGTEAFF.

This chain uses TRBV6-1 with TRBJ2-2; TRBD2 agrees at 9 bases. The CDR3 runs 15 residues. Germline loops: CDR1 MNHNS, CDR2 SASEGT. The ends lost 1 base at V and 7 bases at J; junction bases unmatched: 4. The CDR3 spells CASSEDDSGGGELFF. The DNA for the CDR3 is TGTGCCAGCAGTGAAGACGATAGCGGGGGCGGGGAGCTGTTTTTT.

This chain uses TRBV7-2 with TRBJ2-5; perhaps TRBD2 as D (6 bases). Germline V lookup: CDR1 SGHTA, CDR2 FQGNSA. Trimming removed 2 bases at V and 7 bases at J, with 17 bases between. The CDR3 length is 15 residues. CDR3 sequence (DNA): TGTGCCAGCAGCTTATCCGGAGGGTCCGGAGGGACCCAGTACTTC. Protein product: CASSLSGGSGGTQYF.

This chain joins TRBV19 and TRBJ1-2, with 8 bases matching TRBD1. The V and J ends lost 5 bases and 5 bases, in that order; junction bases with no gene match: 4. Looked up from germline, CDR1 is LNHDA and CDR2 is SQIVND (reference sequence). CDR3 size: 13 residues. The CDR3 reads CASSSTGEYGYTF. In DNA form, the CDR3 reads TGTGCCAGTAGTTCGACAGGGGAGTATGGCTACACCTTC.

This chain joins TRBV5-1 and TRBJ1-4, with D unresolved. The CDR3 is made up of 16 amino acids. V lost 1 base, J lost 2 bases, and 12 bases lay in between. Germline V gives CDR1 SGHRS, CDR2 YFSETQ. In DNA form, the CDR3 reads TGCGCCAGCAGCTTGAGGCCAGGCCACACTAATGAAAAACTGTTTTTT. This encodes CASSLRPGHTNEKLFF.

The V gene is TRBV18, the J gene TRBJ1-1; D call uncertain. Germline lookup yields CDR1 KGHSH and CDR2 LQKENI. V lost 3 bases and J 6 bases, leaving 14 bases between the germline ends. The CDR3 is 14 amino acids. The chain's CDR3 is CASSPLSREAEAFF. The CDR3 DNA sequence: TGTGCCAGCTCACCTTTATCTCGGGAGGCTGAAGCTTTCTTT.

The V and J genes are TRBV9 and TRBJ2-5; tentatively, D is TRBD1 or TRBD2 (9 bases each). V lost 3 bases, J lost 5 bases, and 20 bases lay in between. Germline CDR1 and CDR2: SGDLS and YYNGEE. The CDR3 is made up of 16 amino acids. CDR3 residues: CASSERGDRALETQYF. CDR3 nucleotide sequence: TGTGCCAGCAGCGAGCGGGGGGACAGGGCCCTGGAGACCCAGTACTTC.

By proportion, this clone is medium-sized. DNA for the CDR3: TGTGCCAGCAGCGTAGACGGATCCCCGGTTTCACCCCTCCACTTT. Translating it yields CASSVDGSPVSPLHF. V is TRBV9 and J is TRBJ1-6; D gene uncertain. The ends were cut back, 0 bases at V and 9 bases at J, with 13 bases in the middle. Germline V gives CDR1 SGDLS, CDR2 YYNGEE. The CDR3 runs 15 residues.

The table lists this clone with a count of one. The chain links TRBV19 to TRBJ1-6; D gene unclear. CDR3 length equals 16 residues. Germline CDR1 and CDR2: LNHDA and SQIVND (reference sequence). V was pared by 5 bases and J by 3 bases, with 14 bases between. The CDR3 loop reads CASSSGSQIYNSPLHF. DNA of the CDR3: TGTGCCAGTAGTTCGGGCAGCCAAATCTATAATTCACCCCTCCACTTT.

In this sample, this clone turned up once. The genes are TRBV27 and TRBJ2-7; TRBD2 matches 8 bases. CDR3 length: 17 residues. Germline trimming cut 2 bases from V and 4 bases from J; bases unmatched to any gene: 13. Germline CDR1 MNHEY, CDR2 SMNVEV (reference sequence). The CDR3 DNA reads as TGTGCCAGCAGTTTACGGTGGACTAGCCGACTCCCTTACGAGCAGTACTTC. Its translation is CASSLRWTSRLPYEQYF.

The rearrangement joins TRBV4-1 to TRBJ2-3, with 9 bases lining up with TRBD2. V lost 3 bases to trimming and J lost 4 bases; unmatched junction nucleotides: 11. CDR1 and CDR2 from the germline V gene are MGHRA and YSYEKL. The CDR3 is 17 residues long. This CDR3 reads CASSQLGAGGFADTQYF. Here the CDR3 DNA reads TGCGCCAGCAGCCAGCTAGGAGCGGGAGGTTTCGCAGATACGCAGTATTTT.

The sample holds a few counts of this clone. The J gene is TRBJ1-5, the V gene TRBV5-6; D uncertain. The V gene lost 2 bases and the J gene lost 5 bases, with 5 bases spanning the gap. This CDR3 spans 12 amino acids. Germline V gene sequence: CDR1 SGHDT, CDR2 YYEEEE. This chain's CDR3 is CASSFGDQPQHF. CDR3 DNA: TGTGCCAGCAGCTTCGGAGATCAGCCCCAGCATTTT.

The J gene is TRBJ2-7, the V gene TRBV6-5; D perhaps matches TRBD2 (7 bases). V lost 11 bases and J 2 bases, leaving 13 bases between the germline ends. The CDR3 runs to 12 residues. Germline assignment: CDR1 MNHEY and CDR2 SVGAGI. The CDR3 sequence is CAATGGPYEQYF. CDR3 in DNA: TGTGCCGCCACGGGGGGCCCCTACGAGCAGTACTTC.

The chain employs TRBV19 and TRBJ1-2; D not resolved. The germline gives CDR1 LNHDA, CDR2 SQIVND (reference sequence). V was pared by 0 bases and J by 4 bases, with 12 bases between. The CDR3 runs 15 residues. Here the CDR3 DNA reads TGTGCCAGTAGTATAGAAACCGGGCCGATCTATGGCTACACCTTC. Translated, it gives CASSIETGPIYGYTF.

This clone is medium-sized within its sample. Relative to the germline gene, one junction end is altered; a read error may explain this. The gene calls are TRBV7-2 and TRBJ2-1; the match to TRBD2 covers 11 bases. From germline, CDR1 is SGHTA and CDR2 FQGNSA. The CDR3 is made up of 16 amino acids. CDR3 coding DNA: TGTGCCAGCAGCATAGCGGGAGGGCCGCGGGGAAGTGAGCAGTTCTTC. Its translation is CASSIAGGPRGSEQFF. Together with reference TRBV7-2 and TRBJ2-1, the CDR3 gives the full variable domain: GAGVSQSPSNKVTEKGKDVELRCDPISGHTALYWYRQSLGQGLEFLIYFQGNSAPDKSGLPSDRFSAERTGGSVSTLTIQRTQQEDSAVYLCASSIAGGPRGSEQFFGPGTRLTVL.

The chain is built from TRBV18 and TRBJ1-5, with TRBD1 matching over 10 bases. Germline trimming cut 6 bases from V and 5 bases from J; bases unmatched to any gene: 7. The V gene's germline CDR1 is KGHSH and CDR2 LQKENI. The CDR3 runs 15 residues. The CDR3 region is CASSPGTGAHQPQHF. The CDR3 DNA is TGTGCCAGCTCGCCCGGGACAGGGGCGCATCAGCCCCAGCATTTT. Full variable domain (outside the CDR3, taken from reference TRBV18 and TRBJ1-5): NAGVMQNPRHLVRRRGQEARLRCSPMKGHSHVYWYRQLPEEGLKFMVYLQKENIIDESGMPKERFSAEFPKEGPSILRIQQVVRGDSAAYFCASSPGTGAHQPQHFGDGTRLSIL.

The chain carries TRBV28 and TRBJ1-2; the D gene is possibly TRBD1 (5 bases). The germline CDR1 and CDR2 sequences are MDHEN and SYDVKM. V was cut by 4 bases and J by 2 bases, with 17 bases left in between. The CDR3 totals 16 residues. The CDR3 reads CASSSAGGRVNYGYTF. DNA for the CDR3: TGTGCCAGCAGTTCGGCTGGGGGTAGGGTAAACTATGGCTACACCTTC.

A single count supports this clone. The V gene is TRBV9, the J gene TRBJ2-3; D gene unclear. This CDR3 has 11 residues. V was cut by 4 bases and J by 2 bases, with 2 bases left in between. Germline CDR1 and CDR2: SGDLS and YYNGEE. DNA of the CDR3: TGTGCCAGCAGCATCACAGATACGCAGTATTTT. Protein: CASSITDTQYF.

The J gene is TRBJ2-6, the V gene TRBV25-1, with D unclear. V lost 6 bases to trimming and J lost 0 bases, with 0 bases between them. Germline lookup yields CDR1 MGHDK and CDR2 SYGVNS. The CDR3 has 12 residues. CDR3 protein: CASSSGANVLTF. In DNA form, the CDR3 reads TGTGCCAGCAGCTCTGGGGCCAACGTCCTGACTTTC.